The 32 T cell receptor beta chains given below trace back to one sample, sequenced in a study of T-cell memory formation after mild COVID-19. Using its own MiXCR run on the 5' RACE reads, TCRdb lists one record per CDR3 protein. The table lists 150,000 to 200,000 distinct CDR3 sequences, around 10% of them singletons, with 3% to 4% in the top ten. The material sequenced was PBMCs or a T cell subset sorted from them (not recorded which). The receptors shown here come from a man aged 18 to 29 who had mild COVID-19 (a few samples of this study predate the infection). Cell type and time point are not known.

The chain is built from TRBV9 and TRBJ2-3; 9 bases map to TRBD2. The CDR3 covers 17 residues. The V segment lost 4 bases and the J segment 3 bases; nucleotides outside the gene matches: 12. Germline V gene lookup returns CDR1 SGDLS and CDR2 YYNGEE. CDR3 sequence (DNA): TGTGCCAGCAGCCCCCCCGGGGAGGGACTAGCAACAGATACGCAGTATTTT. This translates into CASSPPGEGLATDTQYF.

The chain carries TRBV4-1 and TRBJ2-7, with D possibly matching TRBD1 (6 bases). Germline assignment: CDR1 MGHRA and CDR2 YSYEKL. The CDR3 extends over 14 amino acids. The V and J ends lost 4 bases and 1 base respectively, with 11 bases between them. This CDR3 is CASSPWDKSYEQYV. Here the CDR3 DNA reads TGCGCCAGCAGCCCGTGGGACAAGTCCTACGAGCAGTACGTC.

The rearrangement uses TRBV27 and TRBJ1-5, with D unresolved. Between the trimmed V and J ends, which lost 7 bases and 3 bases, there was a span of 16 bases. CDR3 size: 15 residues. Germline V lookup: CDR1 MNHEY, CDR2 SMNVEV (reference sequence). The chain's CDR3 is CASIGQKYPNQPQHF. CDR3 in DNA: TGTGCCAGCATCGGGCAGAAATATCCCAATCAGCCCCAGCATTTT.

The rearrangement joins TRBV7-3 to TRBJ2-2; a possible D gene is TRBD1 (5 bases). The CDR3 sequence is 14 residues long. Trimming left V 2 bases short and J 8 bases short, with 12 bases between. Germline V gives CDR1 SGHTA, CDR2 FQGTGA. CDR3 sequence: CASSLSIGAGELFF. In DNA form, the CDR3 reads TGTGCCAGCAGCTTATCCATTGGGGCGGGGGAGCTGTTTTTT. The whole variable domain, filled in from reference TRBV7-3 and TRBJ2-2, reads GAGVSQTPSNKVTEKGKYVELRCDPISGHTALYWYRQSLGQGPEFLIYFQGTGAADDSGLPNDRFFAVRPEGSVSTLKIQRTERGDSAVYLCASSLSIGAGELFFGEGSRLTVL.

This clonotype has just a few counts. CDR3 DNA: TGTGCCAGCGGCCGGGACAGTAATTCACCCCTCCACTTT. Translated: CASGRDSNSPLHF. The chain is built from TRBV7-2 and TRBJ1-6; TRBD1 matches 7 bases. The junction had 4 bases not matched to a gene; V was cut back by 8 bases and J by 6 bases. The CDR3 extends over 13 amino acids. Per germline, CDR1 SGHTA and CDR2 FQGNSA.

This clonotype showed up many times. The CDR3 loop is CSARQGSEKLFF. The DNA for the CDR3 is TGCAGTGCTAGGCAGGGGAGTGAAAAACTGTTTTTT. V usage is TRBV20-1 and J usage is TRBJ1-4, with a tentative D call TRBD1 (6 bases). Per germline, CDR1 DFQATT and CDR2 SNEGSKA (reference sequence). The CDR3 is made up of 12 amino acids. V lost 3 bases and J 7 bases, leaving 9 bases between the germline ends.

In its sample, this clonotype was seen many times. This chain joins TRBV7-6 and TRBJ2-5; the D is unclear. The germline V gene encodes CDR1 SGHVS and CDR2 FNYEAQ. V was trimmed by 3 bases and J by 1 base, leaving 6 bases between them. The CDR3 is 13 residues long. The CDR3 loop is CASSFGTQETQYF. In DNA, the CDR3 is TGTGCCAGCAGCTTCGGAACCCAAGAGACCCAGTACTTC.

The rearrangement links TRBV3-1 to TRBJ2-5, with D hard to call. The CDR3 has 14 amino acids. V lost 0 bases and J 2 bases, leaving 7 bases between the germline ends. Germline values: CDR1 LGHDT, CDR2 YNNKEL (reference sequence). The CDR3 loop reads CASSQDGNQETQYF. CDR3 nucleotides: TGTGCCAGCAGCCAAGACGGTAATCAAGAGACCCAGTACTTC.

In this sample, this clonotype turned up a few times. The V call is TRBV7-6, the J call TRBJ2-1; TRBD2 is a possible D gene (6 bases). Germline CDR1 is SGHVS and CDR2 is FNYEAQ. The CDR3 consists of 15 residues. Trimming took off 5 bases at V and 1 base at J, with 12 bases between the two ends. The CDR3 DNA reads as TGTGCCAGCAGCCATAGCGGTGCTTCCTACAATGAGCAGTTCTTC. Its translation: CASSHSGASYNEQFF.

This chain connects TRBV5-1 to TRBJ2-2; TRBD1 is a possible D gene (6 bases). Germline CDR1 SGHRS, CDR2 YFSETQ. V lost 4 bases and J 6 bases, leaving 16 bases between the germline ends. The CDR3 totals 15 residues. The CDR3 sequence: CASSVQGSSSGELFF. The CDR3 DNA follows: TGCGCCAGCAGCGTACAGGGATCTTCCTCCGGGGAGCTGTTTTTT. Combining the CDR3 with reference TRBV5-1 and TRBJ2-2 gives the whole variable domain KAGVTQTPRYLIKTRGQQVTLSCSPISGHRSVSWYQQTPGQGLQFLFEYFSETQRNKGNFPGRFSGRQFSNSRSEMNVSTLELGDSALYLCASSVQGSSSGELFFGEGSRLTVL.

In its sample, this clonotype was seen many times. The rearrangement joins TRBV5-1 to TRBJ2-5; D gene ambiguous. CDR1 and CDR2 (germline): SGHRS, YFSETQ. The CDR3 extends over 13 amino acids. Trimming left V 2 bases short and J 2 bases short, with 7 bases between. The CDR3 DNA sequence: TGCGCCAGCAGCTTTGGGGTGCAAGAGACCCAGTACTTC. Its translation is CASSFGVQETQYF.

In DNA, the CDR3 is TGTGCCAGCAGCGAACAGGAGAACACTGAAGCTTTCTTT. Its protein product is CASSEQENTEAFF. The chain recombines TRBV7-9 with TRBJ1-1; D is perhaps TRBD1 (5 bases). V was shortened by 5 bases and J by 1 base, with 8 bases between the two germline ends. Looked up from germline, CDR1 is SEHNR and CDR2 is FQNEAQ (reference sequence). CDR3 length equals 13 residues.

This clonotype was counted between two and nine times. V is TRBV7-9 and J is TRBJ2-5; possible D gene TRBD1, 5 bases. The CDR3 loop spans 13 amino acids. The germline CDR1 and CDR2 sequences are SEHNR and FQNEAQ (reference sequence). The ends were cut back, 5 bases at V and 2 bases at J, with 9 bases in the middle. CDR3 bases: TGTGCCAGCAGCCGACAGCCTCAAGAGACCCAGTACTTC. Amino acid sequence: CASSRQPQETQYF.

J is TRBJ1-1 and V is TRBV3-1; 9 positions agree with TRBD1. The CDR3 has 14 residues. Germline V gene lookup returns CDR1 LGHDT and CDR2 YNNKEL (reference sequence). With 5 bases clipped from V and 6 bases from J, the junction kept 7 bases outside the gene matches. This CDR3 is CASSLRQGDPEAFF. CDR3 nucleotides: TGTGCCAGCAGCTTACGACAGGGGGATCCTGAAGCTTTCTTT.

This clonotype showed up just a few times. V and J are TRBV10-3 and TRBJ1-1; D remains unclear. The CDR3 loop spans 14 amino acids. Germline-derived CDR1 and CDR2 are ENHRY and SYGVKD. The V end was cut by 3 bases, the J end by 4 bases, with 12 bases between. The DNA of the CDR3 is TGTGCCATCAGTGAATCCGGGAGGGCCACTGAAGCTTTCTTT. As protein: CAISESGRATEAFF.

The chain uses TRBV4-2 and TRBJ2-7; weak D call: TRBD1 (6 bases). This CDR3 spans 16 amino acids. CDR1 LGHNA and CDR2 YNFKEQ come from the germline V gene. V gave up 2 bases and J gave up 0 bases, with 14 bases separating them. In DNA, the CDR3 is TGTGCCAGCAGCCAATTTCGAGGCAGGGGCTCCTACGAGCAGTACTTC. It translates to CASSQFRGRGSYEQYF.

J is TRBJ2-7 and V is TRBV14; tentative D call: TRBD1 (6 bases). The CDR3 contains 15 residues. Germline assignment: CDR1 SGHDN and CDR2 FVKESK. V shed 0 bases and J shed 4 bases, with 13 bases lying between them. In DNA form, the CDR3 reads TGTGCCAGCAGCCAAGACTTCGACAGGAGATACGAGCAGTACTTC. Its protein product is CASSQDFDRRYEQYF.

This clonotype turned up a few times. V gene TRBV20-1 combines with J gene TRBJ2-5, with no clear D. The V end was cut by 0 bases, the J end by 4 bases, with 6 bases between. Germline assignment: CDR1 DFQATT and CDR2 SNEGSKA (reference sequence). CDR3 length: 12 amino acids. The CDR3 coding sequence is TGCAGTGCTAGAGATACGCCAGAGACCCAGTACTTC. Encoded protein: CSARDTPETQYF.

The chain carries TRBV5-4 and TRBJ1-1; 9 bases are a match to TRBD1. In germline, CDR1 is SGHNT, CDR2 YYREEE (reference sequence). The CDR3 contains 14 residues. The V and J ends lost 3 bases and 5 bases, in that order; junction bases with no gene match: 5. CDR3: CASSSGTGWTEAFF. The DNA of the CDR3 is TGTGCCAGCAGCTCCGGGACAGGGTGGACTGAAGCTTTCTTT.

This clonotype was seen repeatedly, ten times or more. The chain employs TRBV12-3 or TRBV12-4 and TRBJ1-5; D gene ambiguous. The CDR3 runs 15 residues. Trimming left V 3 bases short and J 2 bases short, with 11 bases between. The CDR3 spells CASSLREEGNQPQHF. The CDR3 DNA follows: TGTGCCAGCAGTTTGAGGGAGGAAGGCAATCAGCCCCAGCATTTT.

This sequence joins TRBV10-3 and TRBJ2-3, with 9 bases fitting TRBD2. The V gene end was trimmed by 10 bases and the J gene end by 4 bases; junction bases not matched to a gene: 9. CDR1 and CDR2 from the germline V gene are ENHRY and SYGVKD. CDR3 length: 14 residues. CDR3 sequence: CASRRGGGADTQYF. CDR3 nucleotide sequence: TGTGCCAGCCGCCGCGGGGGGGGTGCAGATACGCAGTATTTT.

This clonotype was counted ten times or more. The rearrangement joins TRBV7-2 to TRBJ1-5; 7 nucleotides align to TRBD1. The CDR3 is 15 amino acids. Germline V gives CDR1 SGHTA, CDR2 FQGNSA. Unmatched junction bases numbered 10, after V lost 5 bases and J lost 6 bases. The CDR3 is CASSPRGGVGQPQHF. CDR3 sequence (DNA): TGTGCCAGCAGCCCCAGGGGGGGGGTTGGTCAGCCCCAGCATTTT.

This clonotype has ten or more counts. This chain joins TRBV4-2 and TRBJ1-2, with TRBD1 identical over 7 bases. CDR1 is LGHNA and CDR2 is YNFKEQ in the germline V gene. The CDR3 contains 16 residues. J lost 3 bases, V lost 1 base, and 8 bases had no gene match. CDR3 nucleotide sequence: TGTGCCAGCAGCCAAGCATCCTTAGACAGGGACTATGGCTACACCTTC. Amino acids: CASSQASLDRDYGYTF.

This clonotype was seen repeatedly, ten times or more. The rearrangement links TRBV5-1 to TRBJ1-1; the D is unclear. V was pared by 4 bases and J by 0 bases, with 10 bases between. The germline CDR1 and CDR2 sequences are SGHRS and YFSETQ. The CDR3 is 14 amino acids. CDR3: CASSPGTLNTEAFF. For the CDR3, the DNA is TGCGCCAGCAGCCCCGGCACTTTGAACACTGAAGCTTTCTTT.

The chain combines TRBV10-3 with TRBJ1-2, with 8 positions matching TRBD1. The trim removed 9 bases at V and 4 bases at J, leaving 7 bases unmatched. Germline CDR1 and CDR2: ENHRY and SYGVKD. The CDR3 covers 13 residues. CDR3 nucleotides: TGTGCCATAGGACAGGGAACCTTCTATGGCTACACCTTC. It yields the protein CAIGQGTFYGYTF.

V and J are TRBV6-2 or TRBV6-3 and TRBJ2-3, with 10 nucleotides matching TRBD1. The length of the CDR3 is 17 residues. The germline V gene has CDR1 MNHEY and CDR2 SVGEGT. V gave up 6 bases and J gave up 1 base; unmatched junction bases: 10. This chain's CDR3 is CASRTGGIVSGTDTQYF. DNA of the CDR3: TGTGCCAGCAGGACAGGGGGCATTGTGAGCGGCACAGATACGCAGTATTTT.

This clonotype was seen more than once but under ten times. The CDR3 nucleotides are TGTGCCAGCAGCGCAGAGTATAGCAATCAGCCCCAGCATTTT. Translated, it gives CASSAEYSNQPQHF. The J gene is TRBJ1-5, the V gene TRBV12-3 or TRBV12-4; D gene unclear. CDR3 length: 14 residues. Deletions cut 6 bases from V and 0 bases from J, with 9 bases between.

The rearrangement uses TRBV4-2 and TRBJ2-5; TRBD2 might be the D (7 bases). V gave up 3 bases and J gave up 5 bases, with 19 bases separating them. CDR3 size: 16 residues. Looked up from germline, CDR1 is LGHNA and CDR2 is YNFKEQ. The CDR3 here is CASSQAVRTAGETQYF. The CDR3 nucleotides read TGTGCCAGCAGCCAGGCCGTCAGGACAGCGGGGGAGACCCAGTACTTC.

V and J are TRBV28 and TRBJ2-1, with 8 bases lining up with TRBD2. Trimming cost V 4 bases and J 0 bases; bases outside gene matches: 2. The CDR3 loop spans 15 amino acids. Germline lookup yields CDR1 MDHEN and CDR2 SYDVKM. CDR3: CASSSGTSSYNEQFF. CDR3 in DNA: TGTGCCAGCAGTTCCGGGACTAGCTCCTACAATGAGCAGTTCTTC.

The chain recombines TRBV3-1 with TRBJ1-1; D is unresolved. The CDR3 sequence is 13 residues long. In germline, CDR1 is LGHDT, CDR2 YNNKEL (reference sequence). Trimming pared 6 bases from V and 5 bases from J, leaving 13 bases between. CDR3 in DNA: TGTGCCAGCAGTCGCCAGGCTCGGACTGAAGCTTTCTTT. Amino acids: CASSRQARTEAFF.

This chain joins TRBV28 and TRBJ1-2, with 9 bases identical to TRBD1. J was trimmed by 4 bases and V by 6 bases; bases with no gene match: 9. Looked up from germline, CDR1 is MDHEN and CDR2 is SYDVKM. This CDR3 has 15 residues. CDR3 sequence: CASSPAGQGAYGYTF. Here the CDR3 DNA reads TGTGCCAGCAGCCCCGCGGGACAGGGAGCCTATGGCTACACCTTC.

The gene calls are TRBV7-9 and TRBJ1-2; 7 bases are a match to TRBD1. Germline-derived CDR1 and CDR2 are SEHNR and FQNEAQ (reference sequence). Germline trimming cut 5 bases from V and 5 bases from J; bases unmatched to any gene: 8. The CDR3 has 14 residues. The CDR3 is CASSPGGTEYGYTF. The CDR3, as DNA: TGTGCCAGCAGCCCAGGAGGGACAGAATATGGCTACACCTTC.